Presented here are 16 T cell receptor beta chains from one specimen sequenced in a study of blood T cell repertoires in COVID-19. Sequencing used immunoSEQ multiplex PCR; TCRdb keeps in-frame clones, though not all of them. Of roughly 90,000 clones listed, roughly 89% are singletons. Sequencing was done on a sample of peripheral blood. Source of these receptors: a woman over 75 with active COVID-19.

This chain uses TRBV28 with TRBJ2-4, with a weak D call TRBD2 (7 bases). This CDR3 spans 15 amino acids. V gave up 6 bases and J gave up 2 bases, with 14 bases separating them. Per the germline V gene, CDR1 is MDHEN and CDR2 is SYDVKM. The CDR3 DNA is TGTGCCAGCAGCCCTGGGGGGGCGTCCAAAAACATTCAGTACTTC. Amino acids: CASSPGGASKNIQYF. Full variable domain (missing parts from reference TRBV28 and TRBJ2-4): DVKVTQSSRYLVKRTGEKVFLECVQDMDHENMFWYRQDPGLGLRLIYFSYDVKMKEKGDIPEGYSVSREKKERFSLILESASTNQTSMYLCASSPGGASKNIQYFGAGTRLSVL.

This sequence joins TRBV28 and TRBJ1-2; D may be TRBD1 (5 bases). The germline gives CDR1 MDHEN, CDR2 SYDVKM. Trimming took 11 bases from V and 3 from J, leaving 22 bases between them. The CDR3 is 15 residues long. The CDR3 sequence is CAALGRGIGDYGYTF. CDR3 nucleotides: TGTGCCGCCCTTGGCCGGGGGATTGGGGACTATGGCTACACCTTC.

The rearrangement joins TRBV7-2 to TRBJ2-2; D uncertain. CDR3 length: 15 amino acids. The V gene lost 6 bases and the J gene lost 0 bases, with 11 bases spanning the gap. CDR1 is SGHTA and CDR2 is FQGNSA in the germline V gene. CDR3: CASSEMTANTGELFF. The CDR3 bases are TGTGCCAGCAGTGAGATGACTGCGAACACCGGGGAGCTGTTTTTT.

The rearrangement joins TRBV27 to TRBJ2-5; D unclear. The length of the CDR3 is 13 residues. V was trimmed by 2 bases and J by 4 bases, leaving 8 bases between them. From germline, CDR1 is MNHEY and CDR2 SMNVEV (reference sequence). CDR3 protein: CASSLRGVETQYF. CDR3 nucleotide sequence: TGTGCCAGCAGTTTACGAGGTGTAGAGACCCAGTACTTC.

In DNA, the CDR3 is TGTGCCAGCAACCTCTCAGACTACGAGCAGTACTTC. Translation: CASNLSDYEQYF. This chain links TRBV28 with TRBJ2-7; D uncertain. The CDR3 loop spans 12 amino acids. Trimming left V 7 bases short and J 3 bases short, with 10 bases between. Germline V gene lookup returns CDR1 MDHEN and CDR2 SYDVKM. Variable domain in full (rest from reference TRBV28 and TRBJ2-7): DVKVTQSSRYLVKRTGEKVFLECVQDMDHENMFWYRQDPGLGLRLIYFSYDVKMKEKGDIPEGYSVSREKKERFSLILESASTNQTSMYLCASNLSDYEQYFGPGTRLTVT.

This clone was detected only once. The chain employs TRBV7-8 and TRBJ2-5, with D perhaps matching TRBD2 (5 bases). This CDR3 has 15 residues. CDR1 is SGHVS, CDR2 FQNEAQ, per germline. V lost 1 base, J lost 2 bases, and 11 bases lay in between. CDR3 region: CASSLGSERQETQYF. In DNA, the CDR3 is TGTGCCAGCAGCTTAGGCTCGGAGCGGCAAGAGACCCAGTACTTC.

The genes are TRBV9 and TRBJ2-5; 9 nucleotides match TRBD2. From germline, CDR1 is SGDLS and CDR2 YYNGEE. Losses at the gene ends were 4 bases for V and 9 bases for J; bases not matched to a gene: 16. The CDR3 has 16 residues. Written as DNA, the CDR3 is TGTGCCAGCAGCCCCACCGGGGTAGCGGGAGTGTCGGCCCAGTACTTC. It specifies CASSPTGVAGVSAQYF.

The rearrangement links TRBV18 to TRBJ1-4, with 9 bases that match TRBD1. V was pared by 8 bases and J by 5 bases, with 6 bases of the junction left unmatched. The germline CDR1 and CDR2 sequences are KGHSH and LQKENI. The CDR3 consists of 14 residues. CDR3 residues: CASTPGQGNEKLFF. As DNA, the CDR3 is TGTGCCAGCACTCCGGGACAGGGAAATGAAAAACTGTTTTTT.

This clone was seen more than once but under ten times. The chain carries TRBV19 and TRBJ2-2; D is unresolved. V shed 3 bases and J shed 9 bases, with 11 bases lying between them. This CDR3 comprises 13 residues. Germline values: CDR1 LNHDA, CDR2 SQIVND (reference sequence). The CDR3 coding sequence is TGTGCCAGTAGTATCGGTCTTGCCCGGGAGCTGTTTTTT. Translated, it gives CASSIGLARELFF.

This rearrangement joins TRBV7-6 to TRBJ2-3; D perhaps matches TRBD1 (6 bases). Germline values: CDR1 SGHVS, CDR2 FNYEAQ. The V gene lost 1 base and the J gene lost 4 bases, with 12 bases spanning the gap. This CDR3 is 15 amino acids long. The CDR3 sequence is CASSLGTVFSDTQYF. CDR3 nucleotides: TGTGCCAGCAGCTTAGGGACAGTGTTCTCAGATACGCAGTATTTT.

This rearrangement joins TRBV10-3 to TRBJ2-1; 8 bases are a match to TRBD2. This CDR3 contains 17 residues. CDR1 is ENHRY, CDR2 SYGVKD, per germline. Losses at the gene ends were 5 bases for V and 7 bases for J; bases not matched to a gene: 16. The CDR3 protein is CAISFQAGDLGGNEQFF. The DNA for the CDR3 is TGTGCCATCAGTTTCCAAGCGGGGGACTTGGGGGGAAATGAGCAGTTCTTC.

The chain couples TRBV27 to TRBJ2-1, with TRBD2 identical over 9 bases. Germline values: CDR1 MNHEY, CDR2 SMNVEV (reference sequence). The trim removed 3 bases at V and 5 bases at J, leaving 5 bases unmatched. CDR3 length: 15 amino acids. CDR3 DNA sequence: TGTGCCAGCAGTTTTCTGACTAGCGGTAACAATGAGCAGTTCTTC. Translation gives CASSFLTSGNNEQFF.

The chain employs TRBV14 and TRBJ2-1; D is unresolved. Per germline, CDR1 SGHDN and CDR2 FVKESK. Trimming stripped 3 bases from V and 2 bases from J, with 14 bases between. The CDR3 consists of 16 residues. The CDR3 DNA follows: TGTGCCAGCAGCCACCAGAGACACTTACCCTACAATGAGCAGTTCTTC. Protein: CASSHQRHLPYNEQFF.

The J gene is TRBJ2-5, the V gene TRBV25-1; tentative D call: TRBD2 (5 bases). CDR1 and CDR2 from the germline V gene are MGHDK and SYGVNS. Between the trimmed V and J ends, which lost 9 bases and 5 bases, there was a span of 7 bases. This CDR3 has 10 amino acids. The CDR3 nucleotides are TGTGCCAGTCCGGGGGAGACCCAGTACTTC. It translates to CASPGETQYF.

V and J are TRBV19 and TRBJ2-3; no firm D call. From germline, CDR1 is LNHDA and CDR2 SQIVND (reference sequence). V lost 5 bases to trimming and J lost 3 bases, with 18 bases between them. The CDR3 is made up of 16 amino acids. The CDR3, as DNA: TGTGCCAGTAGTGCTAGACCGGGTCCAGTGACAGATACGCAGTATTTT. This encodes CASSARPGPVTDTQYF.

This clone appeared once. Here the CDR3 reads CASREGLAGTDTQYF. The CDR3 DNA sequence: TGTGCCAGCAGAGAGGGACTAGCGGGCACAGATACGCAGTATTTT. The rearrangement uses TRBV28 and TRBJ2-3, with 11 bases lining up with TRBD2. This CDR3 spans 15 amino acids. V lost 6 bases and J lost 1; bases outside the gene matches: 3. CDR1 is MDHEN, CDR2 SYDVKM, per germline.